The 10 T cell receptor beta chains in this list originate from one sample, sequenced in a study of blood T cell repertoires in COVID-19. Produced via immunoSEQ multiplex PCR; TCRdb's table is partial and in-frame only. The data contain 100,000 to 120,000 clones, around 90% of them seen just once; the ten biggest clones take up less than 4%. The sample consisted of peripheral blood. The receptors were gathered from a woman aged 50 to 60 with acute or convalescent COVID-19.

The chain couples TRBV3-1 (or the pseudogene TRBV3-2) to TRBJ2-1, with TRBD1 matching 7 bases. CDR1 is LGHDT, CDR2 YNNKEL, per germline (reference sequence). This CDR3 is 15 amino acids long. V was pared by 4 bases and J by 2 bases, with 5 bases of the junction left unmatched. The CDR3 coding sequence is TGTGCCAGCAGCCGCCGACAGGGCACCTACAATGAGCAGTTCTTC. This codes for CASSRRQGTYNEQFF.

In this sample, this clone turned up once. The gene calls are TRBV27 and TRBJ2-2; D not certain. CDR3 size: 15 residues. V lost 6 bases to trimming and J lost 8 bases, with 19 bases between them. Germline lookup yields CDR1 MNHEY and CDR2 SMNVEV (reference sequence). DNA for the CDR3: TGTGCCAGCAGCCCGTTTTCGTTAGCATCAGGGGAGCTGTTTTTT. Its protein product is CASSPFSLASGELFF.

The chain is built from TRBV4-1 and TRBJ2-3; no definite D call. The CDR3 has 13 residues. Germline V CDR1 and CDR2: MGHRA, YSYEKL. V was trimmed by 0 bases and J by 4 bases, leaving 5 bases between them. In DNA form, the CDR3 reads TGCGCCAGCAGCCAAGAGCCGGCAGATACGCAGTATTTT. Translating it yields CASSQEPADTQYF.

The rearrangement uses TRBV2 and TRBJ2-4, with TRBD2 matching 12 bases. This CDR3 comprises 16 residues. The V segment lost 3 bases and the J segment 6 bases; nucleotides outside the gene matches: 6. The germline gives CDR1 SNHLY, CDR2 FYNNEI. The CDR3 protein is CASSDLLAGGRNIQYF. CDR3 nucleotide sequence: TGTGCCAGCAGTGATTTACTAGCGGGAGGAAGAAACATTCAGTACTTC.

The V gene is TRBV5-1, the J gene TRBJ2-7; 7 nucleotides align to TRBD2. Germline CDR1 SGHRS, CDR2 YFSETQ. Trimming cost V 0 bases and J 2 bases; bases outside gene matches: 5. The CDR3 sequence is 15 residues long. Here the CDR3 DNA reads TGCGCCAGCAGCTTGGAAGCGGGACCTACCTACGAGCAGTACTTC. Encoded protein: CASSLEAGPTYEQYF.

The CDR3, as DNA: TGTGCCAGTAGTCATACTAGCGGGAGGCCTTTCACAGATACGCAGTATTTT. Protein sequence: CASSHTSGRPFTDTQYF. The J gene is TRBJ2-3, the V gene TRBV19; TRBD2 matches at 12 bases. V lost 5 bases and J lost 2; bases outside the gene matches: 8. Germline V gives CDR1 LNHDA, CDR2 SQIVND (reference sequence). The CDR3 loop spans 17 amino acids.

V and J are TRBV6-6 and TRBJ1-2, with a possible D match to TRBD1 (5 bases). CDR3 size: 13 residues. Germline V gives CDR1 MNHNY, CDR2 SVGAGI (reference sequence). The ends were cut back, 6 bases at V and 7 bases at J, with 15 bases in the middle. The CDR3 protein is CASRQERRGGYTF. The DNA of the CDR3 is TGTGCCAGCAGACAAGAAAGGAGGGGTGGCTACACCTTC.

The V and J genes are TRBV2 and TRBJ1-2; D perhaps matches TRBD1 (5 bases). Germline CDR1 and CDR2: SNHLY and FYNNEI. Trimming shortened V by 2 bases and J by 7 bases, and 11 bases separated the two germline ends. The CDR3 totals 13 residues. The CDR3 spells CASSETRAGGYTF. The CDR3 DNA is TGTGCCAGCAGTGAAACCAGGGCCGGTGGCTACACCTTC.

This CDR3 is CATSRLLDREIFNEQFF. The CDR3 coding sequence is TGTGCCACCAGCAGACTGTTGGACAGGGAAATATTCAATGAGCAGTTCTTC. The chain has TRBV15 and TRBJ2-1, with TRBD1 matching 8 bases. Germline V lookup: CDR1 LNHNV, CDR2 YYDKDF (reference sequence). CDR3 length equals 17 residues. The V segment lost 2 bases and the J segment 6 bases; nucleotides outside the gene matches: 12.

A remark on this clone: Other DNA sequences in the same sample also yield this CDR3. This CDR3 reads CASSLGLAGGSDEQFF. CDR3 in DNA: TGTGCCAGCAGCTTGGGACTAGCGGGAGGGAGCGATGAGCAGTTCTTC. The chain is built from TRBV7-2 and TRBJ2-1; 16 bases match TRBD2. This CDR3 is 16 amino acids long. V lost 3 bases and J lost 8; bases outside the gene matches: 4. Germline CDR1 and CDR2: SGHTA and FQGNSA.